Below, one T cell receptor beta chain is given with its context. The antigen is undetermined. The data were taken from a study of cytomegalovirus exposure and HLA in healthy donors. Study-wide points: The investigators catalogued 150 to 200 TCR beta chains as cytomegalovirus-associated.

The primer mix had 60 Vbeta and 13 Jbeta primers. Produced via immunoSEQ multiplex PCR; TCRdb's table is partial and in-frame only. The table has about 150,000 clones, about four fifths seen once. Germline loops: CDR1 LNHNV, CDR2 YYDKDF (reference sequence). The CDR3 runs 11 residues. Deletions cut 4 bases from V and 7 bases from J, with 8 bases between. The sample comprised PBMCs. The clonotype comes from a woman aged 50 to 60 in good health and CMV-seropositive. This rearrangement joins TRBV15 to TRBJ2-7; D remains unclear. The CDR3 coding sequence is TGTGCCACCAGCACCTATACGGAGCAGTACTTC. Its translation: CATSTYTEQYF.